The 32 T cell receptor beta chains below were found in one sample sequenced in a study of a mutant IDH1 vaccine in newly diagnosed glioma. Repertoires were generated with immunoSEQ multiplex PCR, while TCRdb's copy carries only in-frame clones and drops some. The data show around 54,000 clones, approximately 81% seen once. Time point here: baseline, week 1 (first vaccination visit). Noted treatment: pre-vaccination baseline after standard-of-care therapy. The sample was PBMCs, taken from a glioma patient treated with radiotherapy, temozolomide or both. These receptors all stem from a man aged 18 to 29 with glioma.

The V and J genes are TRBV12-5 and TRBJ2-7, with D perhaps TRBD2 (5 bases). Trimming stripped 6 bases from V and 2 bases from J, with 11 bases between. Germline V gives CDR1 LGHNT, CDR2 FRNRAP. The CDR3 is made up of 13 amino acids. CDR3 DNA sequence: TGTGCTAGTGGCTTAGACTACACCTACGAGCAGTACTTC. It yields the protein CASGLDYTYEQYF.

This clone was picked up one time. V usage is TRBV2 and J usage is TRBJ2-7; 13 nucleotides agree with TRBD2. Germline CDR1 and CDR2: SNHLY and FYNNEI. This CDR3 is built from 16 residues. J was trimmed by 7 bases and V by 2 bases; bases with no gene match: 8. In DNA form, the CDR3 reads TGTGCCAGCAGTGAACGAGGACTAGCGGGAGTTTCAGAGCAGTACTTC. It codes for CASSERGLAGVSEQYF.

The chain joins TRBV7-9 to TRBJ1-1; D is unclear. V was cut by 11 bases and J by 0 bases, with 7 bases left in between. This CDR3 region has 11 residues. Germline V gives CDR1 SEHNR, CDR2 FQNEAQ (reference sequence). The CDR3: CAYFLNTEAFF. The DNA of the CDR3 is TGTGCCTACTTCCTGAACACTGAAGCTTTCTTT.

The J gene is TRBJ2-7, the V gene TRBV9; 7 nucleotides line up with TRBD1. Germline V lookup: CDR1 SGDLS, CDR2 YYNGEE. Trimming at V came to 1 base and at J to 5 bases, leaving 9 bases not matched to a gene. The CDR3 loop spans 15 amino acids. In nucleotides, the CDR3 is TGTGCCAGCAGCGTATCGCCGGGACAGAAGGACGAGCAGTACTTC. This encodes CASSVSPGQKDEQYF.

This chain uses TRBV5-6 with TRBJ1-1, with unresolved D. The CDR3 runs to 12 residues. Per the germline V gene, CDR1 is SGHDT and CDR2 is YYEEEE. V was trimmed by 4 bases and J by 1 base, leaving 5 bases between them. The CDR3 DNA is TGTGCCAGCAGCCCCCAGAACACTGAAGCTTTCTTT. Protein product: CASSPQNTEAFF.

The chain has TRBV6-6 and TRBJ1-5; D is unclear. Germline-derived CDR1 and CDR2 are MNHNY and SVGAGI (reference sequence). Between the trimmed V and J ends, which lost 2 bases and 4 bases, there was a span of 15 bases. This CDR3 contains 16 residues. The CDR3 DNA is TGTGCCAGCAGTTACGAGGGCGGGATGGGAAATCAGCCCCAGCATTTT. As protein: CASSYEGGMGNQPQHF.

The chain has TRBV25-1 and TRBJ1-4; D remains unclear. Germline values: CDR1 MGHDK, CDR2 SYGVNS. V lost 0 bases, J lost 5 bases, and 13 bases lay in between. The CDR3 runs 16 residues. This CDR3 reads CASSEYRVGSNEKLFF. CDR3 nucleotides: TGTGCCAGCAGTGAATATAGAGTAGGGTCCAATGAAAAACTGTTTTTT.

The gene calls are TRBV7-9 and TRBJ2-7; a weak D match, TRBD2 (7 bases). V lost 4 bases and J 0 bases, leaving 13 bases between the germline ends. The CDR3 covers 15 residues. Germline CDR1 SEHNR, CDR2 FQNEAQ (reference sequence). CDR3 sequence (DNA): TGTGCCAGCAGCTGGGGCGGGGGCACCTCCTACGAGCAGTACTTC. It codes for CASSWGGGTSYEQYF.

This clone was detected only a few times. The J gene is TRBJ2-2, the V gene TRBV5-1; 10 nucleotides align to TRBD1. Losses at the gene ends were 1 base for V and 5 bases for J; bases not matched to a gene: 8. The germline CDR1 and CDR2 sequences are SGHRS and YFSETQ. The CDR3 covers 17 residues. CDR3 in DNA: TGCGCCAGCAGCTTGTCCCTTAGGACAGGGGGGACCGGGGAGCTGTTTTTT. Amino acids: CASSLSLRTGGTGELFF.

The chain employs TRBV7-2 and TRBJ2-7; possibly TRBD1 for D (6 bases). The CDR3 extends over 15 amino acids. V dropped 2 bases and J dropped 6 bases, with 17 bases sitting between them. Germline-derived CDR1 and CDR2 are SGHTA and FQGNSA. This CDR3 reads CASSLRIVQGSEQYF. The DNA of the CDR3 is TGTGCCAGCAGCTTAAGGATTGTACAGGGAAGCGAGCAGTACTTC.

This rearrangement joins TRBV10-3 to TRBJ1-5; D gene unclear. Between the trimmed V and J ends, which lost 3 bases and 7 bases, there was a span of 10 bases. This CDR3 contains 13 residues. Germline assignment: CDR1 ENHRY and CDR2 SYGVKD. This CDR3 is CAISEAPPQPQHF. For the CDR3, the DNA is TGTGCCATCAGTGAAGCCCCGCCCCAGCCCCAGCATTTT.

The V call is TRBV6-1, the J call TRBJ1-2; the D is unclear. V shed 1 base and J shed 4 bases, with 13 bases lying between them. Germline-derived CDR1 and CDR2 are MNHNS and SASEGT. The CDR3 has 15 amino acids. The CDR3 sequence: CASSEGRDSVYGYTF. The CDR3 DNA follows: TGTGCCAGCAGTGAAGGGCGGGATTCGGTCTATGGCTACACCTTC.

The chain couples TRBV4-3 to TRBJ1-1; D ambiguous. V shed 0 bases and J shed 6 bases, with 11 bases lying between them. The CDR3 loop spans 14 amino acids. CDR1 LGHNA and CDR2 YSLEER come from the germline V gene. The CDR3 DNA is TGCGCCAGCAGCCAAGATCCACGGGCGGCTGAAGCTTTCTTT. Its translation: CASSQDPRAAEAFF.

CDR3 protein: CASSLDGSNQPQHF. CDR3 DNA: TGTGCCAGCAGTCTCGACGGGAGTAATCAGCCCCAGCATTTT. The V and J genes are TRBV6-6 and TRBJ1-5, with D hard to call. The CDR3 runs 14 residues. The V gene lost 5 bases and the J gene lost 4 bases, with 12 bases spanning the gap. Germline CDR1 and CDR2: MNHNY and SVGAGI (reference sequence).

This clone was observed a handful of times. The chain uses TRBV6-5 and TRBJ1-5; D may be TRBD1 (5 bases). V gave up 6 bases and J gave up 9 bases, with 18 bases separating them. CDR3 length: 14 amino acids. Germline CDR1 and CDR2: MNHEY and SVGAGI. The CDR3: CASRPEGSPRPQHF. The CDR3 DNA is TGTGCCAGCAGACCCGAGGGGAGCCCGAGGCCCCAGCATTTT.

The genes are TRBV4-2 and TRBJ2-7; tentative D call: TRBD2 (5 bases). There are 16 residues in the CDR3. The germline gives CDR1 LGHNA, CDR2 YNFKEQ. Trimming left V 1 base short and J 0 bases short, with 13 bases between. The DNA for the CDR3 is TGTGCCAGCAGCCAAGCACTCGTTGGAGGCTCCTACGAGCAGTACTTC. Amino acids: CASSQALVGGSYEQYF.

This rearrangement joins TRBV29-1 to TRBJ2-6, with a tentative D call TRBD2 (5 bases). CDR1 and CDR2 from the germline V gene are SQVTM and ANQGSEA. Trimming took 6 bases from V and 2 from J, leaving 11 bases between them. The CDR3 contains 14 residues. CDR3 sequence reads: CSVAAGTGANVLTF. CDR3 DNA sequence: TGCAGCGTGGCGGCGGGTACTGGGGCCAACGTCCTGACTTTC.

V gene TRBV5-1 combines with J gene TRBJ2-7; D possibly corresponds to TRBD1 (6 bases). V gave up 7 bases and J gave up 2 bases, with 16 bases separating them. Germline CDR1 reads SGHRS; CDR2 reads YFSETQ. The CDR3 has 14 residues. In DNA form, the CDR3 reads TGCGCCAGCGGAACCGATTGGGACACCTACGAGCAGTACTTC. Encoded protein: CASGTDWDTYEQYF.

The chain recombines TRBV7-2 with TRBJ2-3; D unresolved. There are 16 residues in the CDR3. V lost 5 bases and J lost 6, with 21 bases in between. Germline V lookup: CDR1 SGHTA, CDR2 FQGNSA. In nucleotides, the CDR3 is TGTGCCAGCAGCCCCTGGAGAGCAGGAACCCACGATACGCAGTATTTT. Residues: CASSPWRAGTHDTQYF.

The chain couples TRBV7-2 to TRBJ2-1; 9 nucleotides match TRBD1. CDR3 length: 14 amino acids. CDR1 is SGHTA and CDR2 is FQGNSA in the germline V gene. The V gene end was trimmed by 5 bases and the J gene end by 7 bases; junction bases not matched to a gene: 6. The CDR3, as DNA: TGTGCCAGCAGCCGGACAGGGGAGGGGAATGAGCAGTTCTTC. Amino acid sequence: CASSRTGEGNEQFF.

A single count supports this clone. This chain uses TRBV14 with TRBJ2-1; TRBD2 matches 13 bases. Looked up from germline, CDR1 is SGHDN and CDR2 is FVKESK. Trimming cost V 6 bases and J 9 bases; bases outside gene matches: 20. This CDR3 spans 19 amino acids. The CDR3 DNA reads TGTGCCAGCAGTCAAAGGCGGCCGCGAGGGACTAGCGGGGTAGCTGAGCAGTTCTTC. Translation gives CASSQRRPRGTSGVAEQFF.

This clone was counted only a few times. This CDR3 is CASSDRDRGGGAFF. Here the CDR3 DNA reads TGCGCCAGCAGCGACAGGGATCGAGGAGGCGGTGCTTTCTTT. The V call is TRBV4-1, the J call TRBJ1-1, with 7 positions matching TRBD1. Germline V gene sequence: CDR1 MGHRA, CDR2 YSYEKL. V lost 5 bases, J lost 11 bases, and 14 bases stayed unmatched. The CDR3 is 14 residues long.

The chain employs TRBV7-6 and TRBJ1-4; D call uncertain. V dropped 4 bases and J dropped 3 bases, with 21 bases sitting between them. Germline V CDR1 and CDR2: SGHVS, FNYEAQ. This CDR3 spans 18 amino acids. CDR3 DNA sequence: TGTGCCAGCAGCTCGTTCCTATCCCCGACAACCCCTAATGAAAAACTGTTTTTT. Amino acid sequence: CASSSFLSPTTPNEKLFF.

This chain uses TRBV19 with TRBJ2-2; D ambiguous. This CDR3 is 14 amino acids long. Germline CDR1 LNHDA, CDR2 SQIVND (reference sequence). V gave up 3 bases and J gave up 6 bases, with 11 bases separating them. The CDR3 sequence is CASSIWLFSGELFF. The CDR3 DNA follows: TGTGCCAGTAGTATTTGGCTCTTCTCCGGGGAGCTGTTTTTT.

The rearrangement links TRBV18 to TRBJ2-1, with D possibly TRBD1 on 6 matching bases. The CDR3 contains 15 residues. V was pared by 3 bases and J by 3 bases, with 12 bases between. Germline V gene lookup returns CDR1 KGHSH and CDR2 LQKENI. The CDR3 DNA follows: TGTGCCAGCTCACCGCCCGGGACAATCTACAATGAGCAGTTCTTC. Its protein product is CASSPPGTIYNEQFF.

This clone has a single count. The chain recombines TRBV9 with TRBJ2-7, with D perhaps matching TRBD2 (8 bases). Per germline, CDR1 SGDLS and CDR2 YYNGEE. CDR3 length equals 13 residues. V was shortened by 3 bases and J by 6 bases, with 13 bases between the two germline ends. The CDR3, as DNA: TGTGCCAGCAGCGGCCGGGAGGGGGCCGAGCAGTACTTC. It translates to CASSGREGAEQYF.

This clone was seen only a few times. The rearrangement joins TRBV5-1 to TRBJ1-1; no clear D gene. Trimming cost V 0 bases and J 1 base, with 10 bases left between them. In germline, CDR1 is SGHRS, CDR2 YFSETQ. The CDR3 consists of 15 residues. CDR3 nucleotides: TGCGCCAGCAGCTTGGCTCCGGCAGCGAACACTGAAGCTTTCTTT. Translated, it gives CASSLAPAANTEAFF.

This chain uses TRBV29-1 with TRBJ1-2; D not certain. The V and J ends lost 5 bases and 5 bases respectively, with 12 bases between them. The CDR3 runs 12 residues. Germline lookup yields CDR1 SQVTM and CDR2 ANQGSEA. The CDR3 region is CSVWSTSYGYTF. The CDR3 DNA sequence: TGCAGCGTTTGGTCTACCTCGTATGGCTACACCTTC.

This clone was recorded once. CDR3 nucleotides: TGTGCCATCAGTGAGGACAGGGGCTCGTGGCCCCAGCATTTT. Its translation: CAISEDRGSWPQHF. The V and J genes are TRBV10-3 and TRBJ1-5; 8 nucleotides match TRBD1. CDR1 is ENHRY and CDR2 is SYGVKD in the germline V gene. The CDR3 is 14 amino acids. The J segment lost 9 bases and the V segment lost 2 bases, leaving 6 bases of the junction unmatched.

This clone showed up just a few times. The genes are TRBV18 and TRBJ1-1; D is ambiguous. Germline V gene lookup returns CDR1 KGHSH and CDR2 LQKENI. The CDR3 has 14 residues. The ends were cut back, 8 bases at V and 3 bases at J, with 16 bases in the middle. CDR3 residues: CASTHDIIDTEAFF. DNA of the CDR3: TGTGCCAGCACTCACGATATCATAGACACTGAAGCTTTCTTT.

V and J are TRBV7-2 and TRBJ2-5; 7 bases are a match to TRBD1. The CDR3 runs to 14 residues. J lost 4 bases, V lost 5 bases, and 7 bases had no gene match. Germline V CDR1 and CDR2: SGHTA, FQGNSA. The CDR3 here is CASSLSQGRETQYF. The CDR3 region has the DNA TGTGCCAGCAGCCTGTCACAGGGGCGAGAGACCCAGTACTTC.

This clone was found a few times. V is TRBV18 and J is TRBJ1-2, with TRBD1 as a possible D gene (5 bases). Germline CDR1 is KGHSH and CDR2 is LQKENI. Trimming shortened V by 5 bases and J by 7 bases, and 20 bases separated the two germline ends. The CDR3 length is 15 residues. CDR3 in amino acids: CASSAGLLGTGGYTF. CDR3 nucleotide sequence: TGTGCCAGCTCAGCGGGACTCCTTGGGACGGGTGGCTACACCTTC.